What follows describes a single T cell receptor (beta chain). The sample holds a few counts of this clonotype. Its antigen specificity is not known. The record has no base qualities; no much larger clone is one base away. These data belong to a study of T cells in Graves' hyperthyroidism and ophthalmopathy (dated by TCRdb to the late 2010s). In terms of the full investigation: Peripheral blood was collected at initial diagnosis, before any treatment. TCR V-J signatures able to tell the groups apart were searched for in a discovery cohort of 100 patients, of whom 40 to 45 had Graves' ophthalmopathy and roughly 57 had stable Graves' hyperthyroidism. Prospective prediction of ophthalmopathy was tested in an independent validation cohort of 18 to 20 hyperthyroidism patients and some 17 patients who later progressed to ophthalmopathy. The 100 or so discovery patients were randomly divided into training and test sets at a 7:3 ratio. The study also compared thyroid tissue and blood T-cell repertoires from about six Graves' hyperthyroidism patients. After blood sampling, hyperthyroidism patients were treated with methimazole at a starting dose of 30 mg daily, and ophthalmopathy patients were treated with high-dose intravenous methylprednisolone. According to the paper, TCR Vbeta CDR3 sequencing was carried out on 120 to 150 peripheral blood samples, which came from 40 to 45 ophthalmopathy, approximately 72 hyperthyroidism and some 17 progressor patients. Here is what the overall study found, with its caveats: Ophthalmopathy was separated from stable hyperthyroidism by a 13 V-J signature model, with about 86% sensitivity and 81% to 82% specificity obtained in cross-validation and 80%/75% obtained in testing. No statistical method was used to set the sample size in advance, and investigators knew the group allocation. In validation, progression to ophthalmopathy was predicted by the model with 70% to 71% sensitivity and 72% to 85% specificity, a median of roughly 6 months before onset. Most expanded thyroid clonotypes (frequency above 0.001) were also found in blood, which suggests that blood repertoires may mirror thyroid immune responses.

Graves' hyperthyroidism was defined as stable when no progression to ophthalmopathy occurred over 18 months of follow-up. Hyperthyroidism patients were aged 18 to 65 years and newly diagnosed, with disease duration of less than 2 months. The study excluded patients with uncontrolled infections, other autoimmune diseases, pregnancy or lactation. Diagnoses relied on clinical symptoms, serum thyroxine and TRAb, thyroid ultrasound and orbital computed tomography. Ficoll-Paque density gradient centrifugation was used to isolate PBMCs from approximately 11 ml of fresh peripheral blood. Total RNA was extracted with Trizol reagent, and quality was checked on an Agilent 2100 Bioanalyzer. CDR3 length: 16 amino acids, cysteine to phenylalanine. Here the CDR3 DNA is all that survives: 48 bases in frame from base 1. V is shortened by 2 bases, J by 5 bases, and the region joining them spans 17 bases. The germline V gene specifies SGDLS as CDR1 and YYNGEE as CDR2.

TCR beta CDR3 regions were amplified from RNA transcripts. The first round of RT-PCR for the TCR CDR3 was performed with the HTBI primer set and the Qiagen OneStep RT-PCR kit. A second multiplex PCR round built the libraries, followed by size selection and purification. Paired-end sequencing of the libraries was performed with 100 bp reads on an Illumina HiSeq2000. The published analysis was carried out like this. SOAPnuke was used to process the raw data, with reads discarded if the reads contained adapters or uncalled bases, had a mean Phred below 15, or lacked an exact constant-primer or identifier match. COPE v1.2.5 was used to merge high-quality paired reads, and clonotypes were defined as unique nucleotide sequences. MiTCR v1.1 was used to align the clonotypes against IMGT TRBV, TRBD and TRBJ reference segments. The analysis included only V-J combinations with a frequency above 0.0001, which together covered roughly 99% of the repertoires. The TCS score was defined as F50 (clonal expansion) divided by E x V (chaos), with BLOSUM62-based TCRdist calculated between CDR3 peptides within each V-J. Welch's t-statistics and random forest reduced some 510 V-J features to 10 to 15, which were used in a naive Bayes classifier (R e1071). TCRdb redid the processing of the public reads, applying fastp at Q25 and MiXCR, and retained in-frame beta chains. Rows merge per CDR3 protein into single entries with the most common DNA and genes. These V and J calls derive from TCRdb rather than the authors' analysis. The sample includes a few hundred thousand distinct CDR3 sequences, with over 13% observed a single time. Together, the top ten hold around a sixth of the sample.

The sample consisted of blood. The sequence was collected from a woman aged 18 to 35 with Graves' hyperthyroidism. The sequence links TRBV9 to TRBJ2-1; the D region is possibly TRBD1 or TRBD2, each matching across 5 bases. CDR3 protein: CASSVEALRGDNEQFF. The DNA sequence reads TGTGCCAGCAGCGTTGAGGCCCTGAGAGGGGACAATGAGCAGTTCTTC.